This T cell receptor (beta chain) emerged from a study of T-cell memory formation after mild COVID-19. Study-wide context: In these data, TCR clusters were largely donor specific.

The sample holds a few counts of this clonotype. The antigen is undetermined. The CDR3 is 15 residues long. V lost 3 bases and J lost 5; bases outside the gene matches: 9. Constant-segment primers served in 5'RACE that generated TCR alpha and TCR beta cDNA libraries bearing sample barcodes and UMIs. TCRdb reanalysed the 5' RACE reads using MiXCR and keeps one entry per CDR3 protein. The sample carries fewer than 450,000 distinct CDR3 sequences, approximately 21% recorded once. Overall study results and limits: Among contracting clones, CD4+ were mainly CM/EM and CD8+ enriched in EMRA.

The specimen was PBMCs or a T cell subset sorted from them (not recorded which). This clonotype originated in an adult woman who had mild COVID-19 (a few samples of this study predate the infection). Cell type and time point are not known. The chain links TRBV12-3 or TRBV12-4 to TRBJ2-5; TRBD2 matches 7 bases. This chain's CDR3 is CASSFGWGGEETQYF. CDR3 sequence (DNA): TGTGCCAGCAGTTTCGGCTGGGGGGGGGAGGAGACCCAGTACTTC.